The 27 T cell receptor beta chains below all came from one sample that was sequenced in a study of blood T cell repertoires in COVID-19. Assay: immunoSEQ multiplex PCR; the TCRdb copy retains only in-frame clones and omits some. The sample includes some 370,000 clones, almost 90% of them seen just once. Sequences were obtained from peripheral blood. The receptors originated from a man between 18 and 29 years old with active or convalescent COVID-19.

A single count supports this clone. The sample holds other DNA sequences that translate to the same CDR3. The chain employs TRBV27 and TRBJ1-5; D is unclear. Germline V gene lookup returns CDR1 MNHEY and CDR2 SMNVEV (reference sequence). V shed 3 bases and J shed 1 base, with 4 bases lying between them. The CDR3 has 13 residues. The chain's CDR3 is CASSFSSNQPQHF. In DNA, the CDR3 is TGTGCCAGCAGTTTTAGCAGCAATCAGCCCCAGCATTTT.

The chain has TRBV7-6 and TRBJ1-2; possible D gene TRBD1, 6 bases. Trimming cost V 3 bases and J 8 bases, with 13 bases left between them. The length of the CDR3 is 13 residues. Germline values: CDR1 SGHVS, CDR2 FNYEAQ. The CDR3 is CASSLDQGIGYTF. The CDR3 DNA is TGTGCCAGCAGCTTGGATCAGGGGATAGGCTACACCTTC.

The CDR3 loop is CASSSQTVGTDTQYF. Written as DNA, the CDR3 is TGTGCCAGCAGTTCGCAGACAGTCGGGACAGATACGCAGTATTTT. This rearrangement joins TRBV28 to TRBJ2-3; D possibly corresponds to TRBD1 (5 bases). The germline gives CDR1 MDHEN, CDR2 SYDVKM. Trimming cost V 4 bases and J 3 bases, with 14 bases left between them. The CDR3 length is 15 residues.

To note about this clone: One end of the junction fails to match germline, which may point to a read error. The CDR3 loop is CASSAYRDYGETQYF. The CDR3 region has the DNA TGTGCTAGCAGCGCCTACCGGGACTACGGAGAGACCCAGTACTTC. This rearrangement joins TRBV7-7 to TRBJ2-5; TRBD2 matches at 7 bases. The CDR3 is 15 amino acids. Germline loops: CDR1 SSHAT, CDR2 FNYEAQ (reference sequence). Variable domain in full (rest from reference TRBV7-7 and TRBJ2-5): GAGVSQSPRYKVTKRGQDVTLRCDPISSHATLYWYQQALGQGPEFLTYFNYEAQPDKSGLPSDRFSAERPEGSISTLTIQRTEQRDSAMYRCASSAYRDYGETQYFGPGTRLLVL.

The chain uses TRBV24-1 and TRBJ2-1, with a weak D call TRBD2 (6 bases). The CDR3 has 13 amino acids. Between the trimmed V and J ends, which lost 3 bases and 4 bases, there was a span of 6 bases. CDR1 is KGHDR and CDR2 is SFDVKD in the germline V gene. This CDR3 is CATSDGGYNEQFF. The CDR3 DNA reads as TGTGCCACCAGTGATGGAGGGTACAATGAGCAGTTCTTC.

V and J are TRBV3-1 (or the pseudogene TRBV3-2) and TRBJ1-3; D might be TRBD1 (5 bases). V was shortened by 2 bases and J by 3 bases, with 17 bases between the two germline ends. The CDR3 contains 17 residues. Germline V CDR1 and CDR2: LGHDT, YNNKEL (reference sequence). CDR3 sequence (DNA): TGTGCCAGCAGCCAACCTCGTGGGGGGGATAGTGGAAACACCATATATTTT. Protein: CASSQPRGGDSGNTIYF.

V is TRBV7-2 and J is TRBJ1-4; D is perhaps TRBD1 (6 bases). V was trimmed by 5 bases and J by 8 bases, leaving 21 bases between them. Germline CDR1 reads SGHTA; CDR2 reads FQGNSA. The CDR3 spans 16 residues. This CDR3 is CASSKRRAGEGEKLFF. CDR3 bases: TGTGCCAGCAGCAAACGCCGGGCAGGGGAAGGGGAAAAACTGTTTTTT.

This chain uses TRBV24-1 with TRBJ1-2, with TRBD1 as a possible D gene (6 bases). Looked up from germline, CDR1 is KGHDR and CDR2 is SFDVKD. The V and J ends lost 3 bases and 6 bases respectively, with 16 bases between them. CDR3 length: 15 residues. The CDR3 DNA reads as TGTGCCACCAGTGATCCCTATCAGGGGCGAGATGGCTACACCTTC. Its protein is CATSDPYQGRDGYTF.

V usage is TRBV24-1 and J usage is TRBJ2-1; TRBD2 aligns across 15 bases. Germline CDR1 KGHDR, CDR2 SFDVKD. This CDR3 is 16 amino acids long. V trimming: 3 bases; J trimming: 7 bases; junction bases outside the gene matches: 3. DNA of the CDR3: TGTGCCACCAGTGATCGTGGACTAGCGGGGGGGAATGAGCAGTTCTTC. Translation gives CATSDRGLAGGNEQFF.

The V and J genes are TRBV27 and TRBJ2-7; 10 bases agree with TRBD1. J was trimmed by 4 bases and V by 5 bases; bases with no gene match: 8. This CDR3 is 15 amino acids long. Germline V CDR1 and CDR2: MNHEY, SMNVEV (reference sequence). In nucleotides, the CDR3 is TGTGCCAGCAGTCTCGTCCCGGGACAGGGGTACGAGCAGTACTTC. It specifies CASSLVPGQGYEQYF.

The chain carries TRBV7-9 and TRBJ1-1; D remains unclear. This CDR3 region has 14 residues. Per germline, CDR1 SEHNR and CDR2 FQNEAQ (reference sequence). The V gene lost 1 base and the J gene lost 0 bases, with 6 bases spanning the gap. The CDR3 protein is CASSLDSMNTEAFF. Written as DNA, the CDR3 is TGTGCCAGCAGCTTAGACAGCATGAACACTGAAGCTTTCTTT.

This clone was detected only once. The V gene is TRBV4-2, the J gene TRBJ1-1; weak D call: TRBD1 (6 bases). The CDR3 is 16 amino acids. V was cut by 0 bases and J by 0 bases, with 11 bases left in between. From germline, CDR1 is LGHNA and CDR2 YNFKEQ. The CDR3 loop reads CASSQDPGQLNTEAFF. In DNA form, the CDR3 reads TGTGCCAGCAGCCAAGATCCCGGACAGTTGAACACTGAAGCTTTCTTT.

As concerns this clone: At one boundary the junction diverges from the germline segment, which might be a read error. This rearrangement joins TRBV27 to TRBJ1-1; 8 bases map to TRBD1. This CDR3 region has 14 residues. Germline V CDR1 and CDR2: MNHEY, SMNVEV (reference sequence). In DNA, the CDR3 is TGTGCCAGCAGTAAACAGGGGGGGAACGCTGAAGCTTTCTTT. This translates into CASSKQGGNAEAFF.

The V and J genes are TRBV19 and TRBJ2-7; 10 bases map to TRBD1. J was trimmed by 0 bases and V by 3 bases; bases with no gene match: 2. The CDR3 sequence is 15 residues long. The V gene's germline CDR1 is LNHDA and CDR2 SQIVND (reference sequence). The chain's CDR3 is CASSIGTGDSYEQYF. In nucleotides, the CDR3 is TGTGCCAGTAGTATCGGGACAGGGGACTCCTACGAGCAGTACTTC.

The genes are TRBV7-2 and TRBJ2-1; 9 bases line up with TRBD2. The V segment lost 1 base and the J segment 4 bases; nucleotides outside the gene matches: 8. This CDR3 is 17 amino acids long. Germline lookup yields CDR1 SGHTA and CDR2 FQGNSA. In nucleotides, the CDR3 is TGTGCCAGCAGCTTAGGATCGGTAGCGGGGGCTTACAATGAGCAGTTCTTC. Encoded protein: CASSLGSVAGAYNEQFF.

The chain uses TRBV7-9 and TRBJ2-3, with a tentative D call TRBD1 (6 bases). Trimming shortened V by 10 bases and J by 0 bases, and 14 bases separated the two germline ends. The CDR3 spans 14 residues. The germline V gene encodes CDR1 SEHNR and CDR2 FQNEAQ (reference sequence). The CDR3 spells CATDGGPSTDTQYF. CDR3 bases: TGTGCCACCGATGGGGGCCCTAGCACAGATACGCAGTATTTT.

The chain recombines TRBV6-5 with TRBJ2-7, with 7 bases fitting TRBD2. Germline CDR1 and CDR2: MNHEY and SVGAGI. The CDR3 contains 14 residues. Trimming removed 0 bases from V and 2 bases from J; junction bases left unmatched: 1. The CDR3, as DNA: TGTGCCAGCAGTTACTCCGCGGGAGCCTACGAGCAGTACTTC. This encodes CASSYSAGAYEQYF.

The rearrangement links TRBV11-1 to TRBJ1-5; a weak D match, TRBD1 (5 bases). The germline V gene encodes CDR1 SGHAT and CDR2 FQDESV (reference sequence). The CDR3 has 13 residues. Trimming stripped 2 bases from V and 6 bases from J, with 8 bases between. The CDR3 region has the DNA TGTGCCAGCAGCTTAAGGCAGGGTCAGCCCCAGCATTTT. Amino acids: CASSLRQGQPQHF.

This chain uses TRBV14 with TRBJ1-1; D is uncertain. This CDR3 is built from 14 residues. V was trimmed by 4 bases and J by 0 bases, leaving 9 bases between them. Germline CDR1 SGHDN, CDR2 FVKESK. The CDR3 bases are TGTGCCAGCAGCCCTCACGCGGTGAACACTGAAGCTTTCTTT. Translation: CASSPHAVNTEAFF.

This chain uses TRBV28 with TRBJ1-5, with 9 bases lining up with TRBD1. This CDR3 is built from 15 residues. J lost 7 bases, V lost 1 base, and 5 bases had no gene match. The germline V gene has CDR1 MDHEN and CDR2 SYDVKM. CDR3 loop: CASSLSGTGYQPQHF. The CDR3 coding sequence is TGTGCCAGCAGTTTATCCGGGACAGGGTACCAGCCCCAGCATTTT.

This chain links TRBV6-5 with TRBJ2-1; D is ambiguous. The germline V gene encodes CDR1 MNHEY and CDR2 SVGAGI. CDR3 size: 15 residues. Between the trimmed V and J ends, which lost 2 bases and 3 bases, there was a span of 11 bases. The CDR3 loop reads CASSYAEANYNEQFF. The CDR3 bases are TGTGCCAGCAGTTACGCGGAAGCCAACTACAATGAGCAGTTCTTC.

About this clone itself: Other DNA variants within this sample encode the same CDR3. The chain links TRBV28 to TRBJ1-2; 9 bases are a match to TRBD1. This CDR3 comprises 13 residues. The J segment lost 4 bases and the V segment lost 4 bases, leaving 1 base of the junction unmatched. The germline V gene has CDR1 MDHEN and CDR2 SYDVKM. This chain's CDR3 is CASSSTGGYGYTF. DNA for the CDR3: TGTGCCAGCAGTTCGACAGGGGGCTATGGCTACACCTTC.

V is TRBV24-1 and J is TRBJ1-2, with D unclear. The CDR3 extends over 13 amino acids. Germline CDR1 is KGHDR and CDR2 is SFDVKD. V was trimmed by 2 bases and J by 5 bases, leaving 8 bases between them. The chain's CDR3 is CATSDSTGYGYTF. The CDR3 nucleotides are TGTGCCACCAGTGATTCCACCGGTTATGGCTACACCTTC.

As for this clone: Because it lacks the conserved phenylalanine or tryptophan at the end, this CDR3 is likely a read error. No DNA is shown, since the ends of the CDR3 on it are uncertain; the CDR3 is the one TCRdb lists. The CDR3 spells CASKALGADLFL. The V call is TRBV27, the J call TRBJ1-1; the table's D call, TRBD1, has no DNA check behind it. Germline loops: CDR1 MNHEY, CDR2 SMNVEV (reference sequence). The CDR3 length is 12 residues, termini included.

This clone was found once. The CDR3 sequence is CASSYGGWGSYEQYF. CDR3 DNA sequence: TGTGCCAGCAGTTACGGGGGCTGGGGCTCCTACGAGCAGTACTTC. The chain has TRBV6-2 or TRBV6-3 and TRBJ2-7; maybe TRBD1 (6 bases). The CDR3 length is 15 residues. The germline V gene has CDR1 MNHEY and CDR2 SVGEGT. V lost 2 bases, J lost 0 bases, and 11 bases lay in between.

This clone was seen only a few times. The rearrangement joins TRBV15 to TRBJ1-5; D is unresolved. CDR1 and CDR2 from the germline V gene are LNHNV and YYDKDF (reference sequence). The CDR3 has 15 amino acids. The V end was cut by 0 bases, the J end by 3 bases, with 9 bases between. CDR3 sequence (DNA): TGTGCCACCAGCAGAGATCGCTCGGTCAATCAGCCCCAGCATTTT. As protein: CATSRDRSVNQPQHF.

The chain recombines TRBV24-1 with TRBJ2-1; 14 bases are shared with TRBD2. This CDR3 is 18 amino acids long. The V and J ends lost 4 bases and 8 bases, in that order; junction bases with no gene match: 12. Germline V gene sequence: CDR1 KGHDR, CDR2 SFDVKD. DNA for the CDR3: TGTGCCACCAGTGACCGACTAGCGGGGGGGCGAGATGTCGATGAGCAGTTCTTC. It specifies CATSDRLAGGRDVDEQFF.